One sample yielded the 10 T cell receptor beta chains listed below, sequenced in a study of CD8 T cells in ankylosing spondylitis. TCRdb passed the 5' RACE reads through MiXCR, listing each CDR3 protein once. The data show under 250,000 distinct CDR3 sequences, about 26% seen once. Input material: blood, either unsorted or a sorted T cell fraction (not recorded which). These receptors were collected from a male donor with ankylosing spondylitis or in good health (not recorded which).

This clonotype has a handful of counts. The rearrangement uses TRBV29-1 and TRBJ1-1; D unresolved. Per the germline V gene, CDR1 is SQVTM and CDR2 is ANQGSEA. The V and J ends lost 5 bases and 0 bases respectively, with 7 bases between them. The CDR3 length is 12 residues. CDR3 region: CSVRRMNTEAFF. CDR3 sequence (DNA): TGCAGCGTTCGGCGTATGAACACTGAAGCTTTCTTT.

This clonotype was seen repeatedly, ten times or more. This chain joins TRBV12-3 or TRBV12-4 and TRBJ2-1, with 12 positions matching TRBD2. The CDR3 contains 15 residues. The ends lost 5 bases at V and 10 bases at J; junction bases unmatched: 9. The CDR3 protein is CASSRTGLAGQEQFF. The CDR3 DNA sequence: TGTGCCAGCAGTCGAACGGGACTAGCGGGCCAAGAGCAGTTCTTC.

V usage is TRBV7-2 and J usage is TRBJ2-7, with TRBD1 matching over 8 bases. Trimming at V came to 3 bases and at J to 4 bases, leaving 2 bases not matched to a gene. Germline assignment: CDR1 SGHTA and CDR2 FQGNSA. The CDR3 totals 13 residues. CDR3 in amino acids: CASSFRQGYEQYF. CDR3 DNA sequence: TGTGCCAGCAGCTTTAGACAGGGGTACGAGCAGTACTTC.

This clonotype was observed at least ten times. V and J are TRBV20-1 and TRBJ2-3; 8 nucleotides line up with TRBD2. The V gene's germline CDR1 is DFQATT and CDR2 SNEGSKA (reference sequence). Trimming cost V 3 bases and J 0 bases; bases outside gene matches: 5. The CDR3 spans 15 residues. The CDR3, as DNA: TGCAGTGCTAGCCTAACTAGCGGTAGCACAGATACGCAGTATTTT. This gives the protein CSASLTSGSTDTQYF.

This clonotype was recorded many times. The genes are TRBV7-9 and TRBJ2-1; D perhaps matches TRBD2 (5 bases). CDR1 SEHNR and CDR2 FQNEAQ come from the germline V gene (reference sequence). V was clipped by 1 base and J by 9 bases, with 13 bases between them. This CDR3 contains 14 residues. Written as DNA, the CDR3 is TGTGCCAGCAGCTTAGTTGAGGGTGCGGCTGAGCAGTTCTTC. This translates into CASSLVEGAAEQFF.

This clonotype was counted only a few times. The V and J genes are TRBV7-2 and TRBJ2-1; 8 nucleotides match TRBD1. CDR3 length: 16 amino acids. Germline V gives CDR1 SGHTA, CDR2 FQGNSA. Trimming at V came to 3 bases and at J to 1 base, leaving 5 bases not matched to a gene. The CDR3 reads CASSFRQGKSYNEQFF. CDR3 DNA: TGTGCCAGCAGCTTCCGACAGGGGAAGTCCTACAATGAGCAGTTCTTC. Full variable domain (outside the CDR3, taken from reference TRBV7-2 and TRBJ2-1): GAGVSQSPSNKVTEKGKDVELRCDPISGHTALYWYRQSLGQGLEFLIYFQGNSAPDKSGLPSDRFSAERTGGSVSTLTIQRTQQEDSAVYLCASSFRQGKSYNEQFFGPGTRLTVL.

This clonotype was observed a handful of times. The V gene is TRBV29-1, the J gene TRBJ2-4; D not resolved. The CDR3 length is 14 residues. Trimming removed 2 bases from V and 10 bases from J, with 18 bases in between. The germline V gene encodes CDR1 SQVTM and CDR2 ANQGSEA. The CDR3 DNA reads TGCAGCGTTGAACGGCAGGCTTTGGCTGGAATTCAGTACTTC. Residues: CSVERQALAGIQYF. Full variable domain (missing parts from reference TRBV29-1 and TRBJ2-4): SAVISQKPSRDICQRGTSLTIQCQVDSQVTMMFWYRQQPGQSLTLIATANQGSEATYESGFVIDKFPISRPNLTFSTLTVSNMSPEDSSIYLCSVERQALAGIQYFGAGTRLSVL.

The chain has TRBV10-3 and TRBJ1-3; D gene unclear. The CDR3 consists of 16 residues. With 3 bases removed from V and 0 bases from J, the gap between germline ends came to 12 bases. Germline V CDR1 and CDR2: ENHRY, SYGVKD. CDR3 nucleotides: TGTGCCATCAGTGATGGCGAGGGCAACTCTGGAAACACCATATATTTT. Its protein product is CAISDGEGNSGNTIYF.

The table lists this clonotype with many counts. The chain carries TRBV20-1 and TRBJ1-6; D possibly corresponds to TRBD1 (5 bases). The CDR3 runs to 13 residues. Trimming stripped 5 bases from V and 13 bases from J, with 18 bases between. Per the germline V gene, CDR1 is DFQATT and CDR2 is SNEGSKA (reference sequence). The CDR3 coding sequence is TGCAGTGCTGCCCGGGACGCCACGGGGCCCCTCCACTTT. It codes for CSAARDATGPLHF.

The chain is built from TRBV20-1 and TRBJ2-3; TRBD2 is a possible D gene (7 bases). Germline V gives CDR1 DFQATT, CDR2 SNEGSKA (reference sequence). V lost 6 bases and J lost 0, with 10 bases in between. The CDR3 length is 13 residues. CDR3 region: CSAGGASTDTQYF. CDR3 DNA sequence: TGCAGTGCGGGGGGGGCTAGCACAGATACGCAGTATTTT.